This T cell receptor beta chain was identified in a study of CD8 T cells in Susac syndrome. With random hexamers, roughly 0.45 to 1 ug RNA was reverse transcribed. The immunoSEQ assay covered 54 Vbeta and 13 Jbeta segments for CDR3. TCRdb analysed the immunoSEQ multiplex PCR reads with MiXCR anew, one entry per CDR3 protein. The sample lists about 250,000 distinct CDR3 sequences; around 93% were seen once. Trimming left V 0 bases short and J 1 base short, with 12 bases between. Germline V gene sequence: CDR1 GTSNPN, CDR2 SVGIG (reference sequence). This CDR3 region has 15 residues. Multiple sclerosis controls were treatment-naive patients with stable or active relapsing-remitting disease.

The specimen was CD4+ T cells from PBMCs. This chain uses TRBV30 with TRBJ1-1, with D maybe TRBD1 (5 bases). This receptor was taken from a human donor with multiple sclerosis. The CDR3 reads CAWSVGRHSNTEAFF. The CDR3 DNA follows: TGTGCCTGGAGTGTGGGGCGACACTCGAACACTGAAGCTTTCTTT.